The present T cell receptor (beta chain) was sequenced within a study of spatial heterogeneity in lung cancer. For the study at large: Mean representation of each unique TCR and UMI combination in the raw reads exceeded 8.5 occurrences.

Carried by each TCR cDNA molecule was a unique molecular identifier. MiXCR was run by TCRdb on the 5' RACE reads, yielding one entry per CDR3 protein. This repertoire shows 85,000 to 100,000 distinct CDR3 sequences, about 12% found once; its top ten account for more than 40%. Trimming removed 1 base at V and 5 bases at J, with 21 bases between. CDR3 size: 18 residues. Time point noted: sample taken at primary tumor resection. Unsorted samples of tumor, nontumor lung or frozen PBMC had their whole RNA sequenced. Donation came from around 77 patients with untreated early-stage non-small cell lung cancer.

The source material was PBMCs, sampled at surgery. The chain recombines TRBV12-3 or TRBV12-4 with TRBJ2-1; D may be TRBD2 (7 bases). This sequence was found in a male donor with early-stage non-small cell lung cancer. The CDR3 loop is CASSLGAHRGAPHNEQFF. In DNA, the CDR3 is TGTGCCAGCAGTTTAGGAGCCCACCGGGGGGCCCCGCACAATGAGCAGTTCTTC.